Listed here are 18 T cell receptor beta chains from one sample, sequenced in a study of blood T cell repertoires in COVID-19. Clones were read by immunoSEQ multiplex PCR, and TCRdb kept only the in-frame ones, dropping some. The profile shows around 480,000 clones, roughly 90% of them singletons. The sequenced sample was PBMCs or T cells enriched from blood (not recorded which). These receptors came from a young woman who had recovered from COVID-19.

V gene TRBV30 combines with J gene TRBJ1-1; 8 bases map to TRBD1. Per germline, CDR1 GTSNPN and CDR2 SVGIG (reference sequence). The CDR3 has 15 residues. Trimming removed 3 bases from V and 0 bases from J; junction bases left unmatched: 6. The CDR3 protein is CAWSPRTGLNTEAFF. The CDR3 bases are TGTGCCTGGAGCCCGCGGACAGGGTTGAACACTGAAGCTTTCTTT. The whole variable domain, remainder taken from reference TRBV30 and TRBJ1-1, is SQTIHQWPATLVQPVGSPLSLECTVEGTSNPNLYWYRQAAGRGLQLLFYSVGIGQISSEVPQNLSASRPQDRQFILSSKKLLLSDSGFYLCAWSPRTGLNTEAFFGQGTRLTVV.

The V and J genes are TRBV2 and TRBJ2-3; 14 positions match TRBD2. The CDR3 is 16 residues long. CDR1 and CDR2 (germline): SNHLY, FYNNEI. J was trimmed by 6 bases and V by 6 bases; bases with no gene match: 8. This chain's CDR3 is CASSFPGLAGADTQYF. CDR3 nucleotide sequence: TGTGCCAGCAGCTTCCCGGGACTAGCGGGGGCGGATACGCAGTATTTT.

V is TRBV21-1 and J is TRBJ1-2; the tabulated D call, TRBD1, remains unverified against the DNA. TRBV21-1 has pseudogene status. The CDR3 is made up of 17 amino acids. The CDR3 DNA reads as TGTGCCAGCAGCAAACCAACGAAGGACAGGGGGTACTATGGCTACACCTTC. Its protein product is CASSKPTKDRGYYGYTF.

The rearrangement joins TRBV29-1 to TRBJ2-3; D might be TRBD2 (5 bases). Germline CDR1 and CDR2: SQVTM and ANQGSEA. The CDR3 is made up of 16 amino acids. V shed 7 bases and J shed 0 bases, with 20 bases lying between them. The CDR3: CSAEGLRRRSTDTQYF. CDR3 bases: TGCAGCGCCGAAGGTCTCCGGCGGAGGAGCACAGATACGCAGTATTTT.

The chain recombines TRBV12-3 or TRBV12-4 with TRBJ2-7; possible D gene TRBD2, 6 bases. CDR3 length equals 13 residues. Deletions cut 4 bases from V and 6 bases from J, with 13 bases between. The CDR3 DNA is TGTGCCAGCAGTTATGGGTCCGGGGGCGAGCAGTACTTC. Protein product: CASSYGSGGEQYF.

The chain is built from TRBV30 and TRBJ1-2; 7 nucleotides match TRBD1. The CDR3 consists of 15 residues. Germline CDR1 is GTSNPN and CDR2 is SVGIG (reference sequence). The J segment lost 4 bases and the V segment lost 3 bases, leaving 11 bases of the junction unmatched. The CDR3 nucleotides are TGTGCCTGGAGGAAAACAGGGGCAGGAGGCTATGGCTACACCTTC. It yields the protein CAWRKTGAGGYGYTF.

The chain combines TRBV21-1 with TRBJ2-2; the table's TRBD2 call for D was not verified on the DNA. TRBV21-1 is a pseudogene segment. CDR3 length: 17 residues. CDR3 amino acids: CASSKGVVETDTGELFF. The DNA for the CDR3 is TGTGCCAGCAGCAAAGGGGTGGTGGAGACTGACACCGGGGAGCTGTTTTTT.

This clone turned up a few times. The rearrangement links TRBV28 to TRBJ2-7, with D maybe TRBD2 (6 bases). Germline values: CDR1 MDHEN, CDR2 SYDVKM. V was clipped by 7 bases and J by 3 bases, with 19 bases between them. This CDR3 has 15 amino acids. This CDR3 reads CASIYYRDSRYEQYF. The CDR3 DNA follows: TGTGCCAGCATCTATTATCGGGACTCGCGCTACGAGCAGTACTTC.

The V and J genes are TRBV5-1 and TRBJ2-2; 11 bases map to TRBD2. Losses at the gene ends were 5 bases for V and 6 bases for J; bases not matched to a gene: 6. This CDR3 is built from 15 residues. Germline lookup yields CDR1 SGHRS and CDR2 YFSETQ. The CDR3 DNA is TGCGCCAGCAGTACACTAGCGGGGGAAGCCGGGGAGCTGTTTTTT. Protein product: CASSTLAGEAGELFF.

The genes are TRBV28 and TRBJ1-2; tentatively, D is TRBD1 (6 bases). This CDR3 contains 16 residues. Germline V gene data show CDR1 as MDHEN and CDR2 as SYDVKM. The V gene lost 4 bases and the J gene lost 3 bases, with 18 bases spanning the gap. For the CDR3, the DNA is TGTGCCAGCAGTTCCCCCCAGGGGAGGGGCCACTATGGCTACACCTTC. It yields the protein CASSSPQGRGHYGYTF.

The gene calls are TRBV23-1 and TRBJ2-1, with TRBD1 identical over 9 bases. TRBV23-1 is reported as an ORF; its role is uncertain. V shed 10 bases and J 4 bases; nucleotides not matched to a gene: 23. The CDR3 runs 19 residues. This CDR3 reads CATTSPGQGPSIKYNEQFF. Here the CDR3 DNA reads TGCGCCACCACTAGCCCGGGACAGGGCCCTTCAATTAAATACAATGAGCAGTTCTTC.

The gene calls are TRBV27 and TRBJ2-2; unclear D gene. The germline gives CDR1 MNHEY, CDR2 SMNVEV (reference sequence). Trimming removed 4 bases from V and 5 bases from J, with 17 bases in between. The CDR3 length is 16 residues. CDR3 coding DNA: TGTGCCAGCAGTTACAATCGGTTTTTCGGGACCGGGGAGCTGTTTTTT. As protein: CASSYNRFFGTGELFF.

The chain's CDR3 is CASTATGVGTEAFF. The CDR3 DNA is TGTGCCAGCACCGCAACAGGGGTCGGCACTGAAGCTTTCTTT. V usage is TRBV6-5 and J usage is TRBJ1-1; 7 nucleotides line up with TRBD1. CDR3 length equals 14 residues. V shed 7 bases and J 4 bases; nucleotides not matched to a gene: 9. In germline, CDR1 is MNHEY, CDR2 SVGAGI.

This clone was picked up a small number of times. CDR3 nucleotides: TGTGTCCAACGCGGGAACACTGAAGCTTTCTTT. It encodes CVQRGNTEAFF. The chain links TRBV24-1 to TRBJ1-1; D not certain. The CDR3 runs 11 residues. Germline CDR1 and CDR2: KGHDR and SFDVKD.

The gene calls are TRBV5-4 and TRBJ2-7, with 11 bases lining up with TRBD2. This CDR3 is built from 15 residues. Looked up from germline, CDR1 is SGHNT and CDR2 is YYREEE (reference sequence). J gave up 1 base and V 6 bases, and 6 bases lay outside the gene matches. CDR3 in DNA: TGTGCCAGCAACCCGGGACTAGCGGAGTCCTACGAGCAGTACTTC. Its translation is CASNPGLAESYEQYF.

This CDR3 reads CASGSTGEAFF. DNA for the CDR3: TGTGCTAGTGGGTCGACAGGAGAAGCTTTCTTT. The chain joins TRBV12-5 to TRBJ1-1, with D perhaps TRBD1 (6 bases). The CDR3 spans 11 residues. Germline assignment: CDR1 LGHNT and CDR2 FRNRAP. The V end was cut by 6 bases, the J end by 8 bases, with 10 bases between. Variable domain in full (rest from reference TRBV12-5 and TRBJ1-1): DARVTQTPRHKVTEMGQEVTMRCQPILGHNTVFWYRQTMMQGLELLAYFRNRAPLDDSGMPKDRFSAEMPDATLATLKIQPSEPRDSAVYFCASGSTGEAFFGQGTRLTVV.

This CDR3 is CASSRQGLASHQEQYF. The CDR3 nucleotides read TGTGCCAGCAGTCGACAAGGACTAGCTTCCCACCAGGAGCAGTACTTC. This chain links TRBV6-6 with TRBJ2-7; TRBD2 aligns across 8 bases. V dropped 5 bases and J dropped 7; count of bases not matched to a gene: 16. The length of the CDR3 is 16 residues. The germline gives CDR1 MNHNY, CDR2 SVGAGI (reference sequence).

This sequence joins TRBV19 and TRBJ1-5; TRBD1 aligns across 7 bases. The CDR3 runs 15 residues. CDR1 LNHDA and CDR2 SQIVND come from the germline V gene (reference sequence). With V trimmed by 4 bases and J by 4 bases, 7 bases remained unmatched. The CDR3 bases are TGTGCCAGTAGTACAATCCGGGACAGAAATCAGCCCCAGCATTTT. It translates to CASSTIRDRNQPQHF. Filled out from reference TRBV19 and TRBJ1-5, the complete variable domain reads DGGITQSPKYLFRKEGQNVTLSCEQNLNHDAMYWYRQDPGQGLRLIYYSQIVNDFQKGDIAEGYSVSREKKESFPLTVTSAQKNPTAFYLCASSTIRDRNQPQHFGDGTRLSIL.